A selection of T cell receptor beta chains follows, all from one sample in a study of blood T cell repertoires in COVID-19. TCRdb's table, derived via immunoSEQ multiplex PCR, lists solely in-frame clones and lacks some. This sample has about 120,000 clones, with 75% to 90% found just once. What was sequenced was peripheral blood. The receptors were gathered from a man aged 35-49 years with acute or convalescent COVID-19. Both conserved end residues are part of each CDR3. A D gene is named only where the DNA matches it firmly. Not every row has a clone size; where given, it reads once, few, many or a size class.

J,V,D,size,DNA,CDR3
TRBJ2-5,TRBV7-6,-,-,TGTGCCAGCAGCCCATCGGCAGGGGAGACCCAGTACTTC,CASSPSAGETQYF
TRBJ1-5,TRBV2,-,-,TGTGCCAGCAAGGGGGATGGCAATCAGCCCCAGCATTTT,CASKGDGNQPQHF
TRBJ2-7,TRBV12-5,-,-,TGTGCTAGTGAAGGAGACAGCTCCTACGAGCAGTACTTC,CASEGDSSYEQYF
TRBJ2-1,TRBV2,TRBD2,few,TGTGCCAGCCTTCGCGGGAGGGGCAATGAGCAGTTCTTC,CASLRGRGNEQFF
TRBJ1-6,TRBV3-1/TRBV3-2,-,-,TGTGCCAGCAGCCAAGGGCAGGGGAAAAGCTCACCCCTCCACTTT,CASSQGQGKSSPLHF
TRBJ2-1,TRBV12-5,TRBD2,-,TGTGCTAGTGGTTTGGTGGCTAGCGGGACCCTCTACAATGAGCAGTTCTTC,CASGLVASGTLYNEQFF
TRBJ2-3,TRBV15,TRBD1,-,TGTGCCACCAGCAGCACCCCCTACCCCGGACAGGGGTTCGATACGCAGTATTTT,CATSSTPYPGQGFDTQYF
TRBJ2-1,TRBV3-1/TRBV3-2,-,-,TGTGCCAGCAGCCCGACTTCCTACAATGAGCAGTTCTTC,CASSPTSYNEQFF
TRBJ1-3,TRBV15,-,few,TGTGCCACCAGCAGAGATTTTGGGGCGGACACCATATATTTT,CATSRDFGADTIYF
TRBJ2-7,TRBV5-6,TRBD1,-,TGTGCCAGCAGCTTACCGGGACAGGGGCGAACCTACGAGCAGTACTTC,CASSLPGQGRTYEQYF
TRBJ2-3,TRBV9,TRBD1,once,TGTGCCAGCAGCATACGGGGACAGGGCGCAGATACGCAGTATTTT,CASSIRGQGADTQYF
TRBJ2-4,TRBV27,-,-,TGTGCCAGCAGTTTATCCCCAATCGACGACAGACCAGCCAAAAACATTCAGTACTTC,CASSLSPIDDRPAKNIQYF
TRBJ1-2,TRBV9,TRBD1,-,TGTGCCAGCAGCGTGGGGACAGGGGGATTCTATGGCTACACCTTC,CASSVGTGGFYGYTF
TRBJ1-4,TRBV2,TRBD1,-,TGTGCCAGCGTGACAGGGGCAACTAATGAAAAACTGTTTTTT,CASVTGATNEKLFF
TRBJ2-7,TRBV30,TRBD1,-,TGTGCCTGGCTGACAGGGAAGGGGTCCTACGAGCAGTACTTC,CAWLTGKGSYEQYF
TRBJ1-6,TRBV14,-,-,TGTGCCAGCAGCCAAGGGGGGCAGTTAAATTCACCCCTCCACTTT,CASSQGGQLNSPLHF
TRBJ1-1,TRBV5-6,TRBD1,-,TGTGCCAGCAGCTCCGACAGGGTTAGCACTGAAGCTTTCTTT,CASSSDRVSTEAFF
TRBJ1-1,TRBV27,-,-,TGTGCCAGCAGGGAACAGGGATTTAGCACTGAAGCTTTCTTT,CASREQGFSTEAFF
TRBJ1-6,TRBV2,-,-,TGTGCCAGCAGTGAAGAAGGGGGGGCTAATTCACCCCTCCACTTT,CASSEEGGANSPLHF
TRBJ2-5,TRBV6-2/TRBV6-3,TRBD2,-,TGTGCCAGCAGTTACTTAGCGGGGGAGATCCAAGAGACCCAGTACTTC,CASSYLAGEIQETQYF
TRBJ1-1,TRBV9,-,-,TGTGCCAGCAGCGTAGGGTTGTACACAGAAGCTTTCTTT,CASSVGLYTEAFF
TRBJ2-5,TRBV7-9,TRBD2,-,TGTGCCAGCAGCTTAGTTAACGCGGGAGAGATGGAGACCCAGTACTTC,CASSLVNAGEMETQYF
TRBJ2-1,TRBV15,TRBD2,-,TGTGCCACCAGCAGTGATATTAGCGGGAGTCGGAATGAGCAGTTCTTC,CATSSDISGSRNEQFF
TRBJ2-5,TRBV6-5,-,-,TGTGCCAGCAGTTCCGACAGTCCAGAGACCCAGTACTTC,CASSSDSPETQYF
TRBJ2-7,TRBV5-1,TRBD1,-,TGCGCCAGCAGCTTGGGACAGGGGCGCTACGAGCAGTACTTC,CASSLGQGRYEQYF
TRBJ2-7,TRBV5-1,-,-,TGCGCCAGCAGCTTGAGTGGCGGAAGCTCCTACGAGCAGTACTTC,CASSLSGGSSYEQYF
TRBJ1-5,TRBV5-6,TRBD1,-,TGTGCCAGCACCCGACAGGGGGAAGATCAGCCCCAGCATTTT,CASTRQGEDQPQHF
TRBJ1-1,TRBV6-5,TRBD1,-,TGTGCCAGCAGGCGGGACAGCGAAGCTTTCTTT,CASRRDSEAFF
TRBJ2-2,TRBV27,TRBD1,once,TGTGCCAGCAGTTTCGGGACAGGGACCGGGGAGCTGTTTTTT,CASSFGTGTGELFF
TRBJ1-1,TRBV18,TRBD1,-,TGTGCCAGCTCAGTCCGGGACAGGAACACTGAAGCTTTCTTT,CASSVRDRNTEAFF
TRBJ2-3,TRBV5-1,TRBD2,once,TGCGCCAGCAGCCTACGGACTAGCGGGAGTTCAGATACGCAGTATTTT,CASSLRTSGSSDTQYF
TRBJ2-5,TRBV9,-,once,TGTGCCAGCAGCGCCGGGGACTCCCATGGGACCCAGTACTTC,CASSAGDSHGTQYF
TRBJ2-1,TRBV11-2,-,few,TGTGCCAGCAGCTTAATGGGGGCCCGAAATGAGCAGTTCTTC,CASSLMGARNEQFF
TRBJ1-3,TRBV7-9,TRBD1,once,TGTGCCAGCACCCGCGAGGGGGCGTTTGGAAACACCATATATTTT,CASTREGAFGNTIYF
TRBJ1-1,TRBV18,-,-,TGTGCCAGCTCACCACGGCAGGCCCCTTCGAACACTGAAGCTTTCTTT,CASSPRQAPSNTEAFF
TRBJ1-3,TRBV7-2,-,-,TGTGCCAGCAGCTTAGTTAGGGAGGGAGACCCGGCATTT,CASSLVREGDPAF
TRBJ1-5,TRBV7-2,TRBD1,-,TGTGCCAGCAGCCGTACAGGGGGCGGTCAGCCCCAGCATTTT,CASSRTGGGQPQHF
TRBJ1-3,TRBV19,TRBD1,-,TGTGCCAGTAGTCCATGGGGACAGTCCTCTGGAAACACCATATATTTT,CASSPWGQSSGNTIYF
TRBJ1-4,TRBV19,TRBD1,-,TGTGCCAGTAGTACTACAGGGGGCCCTAATGAAAAACTGTTTTTT,CASSTTGGPNEKLFF
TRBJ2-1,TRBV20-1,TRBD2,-,TGCAGTGCTAGTCCCCCTAGCGGGGGAAACAATGAGCAGTTCTTC,CSASPPSGGNNEQFF
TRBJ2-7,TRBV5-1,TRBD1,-,TGCGCCAGCAGCTGGGCCGACAGGGACTACGAGCAGTACTTC,CASSWADRDYEQYF
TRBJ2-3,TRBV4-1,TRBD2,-,TGCGCCAGCAGCCAAGGGAGTCTAGCGGGAGGAACGGGGACAGATACGCAGTATTTT,CASSQGSLAGGTGTDTQYF